This T cell receptor (beta chain) was sequenced for a study of blood T cell repertoires in COVID-19. As for the study in general: COVID-19 samples collected from the United States, Italy and Spain covered acute and convalescent phases.

Using immunoSEQ multiplex PCR, the repertoire was profiled, and TCRdb retains in-frame clones only, with some absent. The profile shows tens of thousands of clones, 80% to 95% of them singletons. The germline CDR1 and CDR2 sequences are MDHEN and SYDVKM. The CDR3 totals 14 residues. The ends were cut back, 7 bases at V and 0 bases at J, with 7 bases in the middle. This TCR derives from a woman aged 45-59 years in a cohort sampled during active COVID-19. The sequencing input was peripheral blood. V gene TRBV28 combines with J gene TRBJ2-6, with D unresolved. Written as DNA, the CDR3 is TGTGCCAGCATCCCCGGCTCTGGGGCCAACGTCCTGACTTTC. Translated: CASIPGSGANVLTF.